These T cell receptor beta chains were read from a single sample in a study of shared clonotypes between healthy human individuals. Libraries were prepared by immunoSEQ multiplex PCR; TCRdb keeps only in-frame clonotypes and omits some of them. The data show around 600,000 clones, with almost 97% seen just once and roughly 0.05% held by the top ten. Sequenced material: naive CD4+ T cells sorted from blood. All receptors derive from a woman aged 25-40 years in good health. The conserved cysteine and the conserved F or W are not part of the CDR3 here. Each record gives: V gene, clone size, CDR3 length, J gene, CDR3 protein. A clone size is listed for some rows: how often the clone was seen (once, few, many), or a class if it is expanded.

V gene: TRBV9
clone size: -
CDR3 length: 14
J gene: TRBJ2-7
CDR3 protein: ASSVVQAALLGEQY

V gene: TRBV28
clone size: once
CDR3 length: 13
J gene: TRBJ1-1
CDR3 protein: ASSLAGQGYTEAF

V gene: TRBV7-3
clone size: -
CDR3 length: 13
J gene: TRBJ1-5
CDR3 protein: ASFTIVPSNQPQH

V gene: TRBV19
clone size: -
CDR3 length: 14
J gene: TRBJ2-2
CDR3 protein: ASSTPGHWNTGELF

V gene: TRBV18
clone size: -
CDR3 length: 13
J gene: TRBJ2-6
CDR3 protein: ASQIPVSGANVLT

V gene: TRBV19
clone size: -
CDR3 length: 13
J gene: TRBJ1-2
CDR3 protein: ASRDTGTGQPGYT

V gene: TRBV18
clone size: -
CDR3 length: 12
J gene: TRBJ1-2
CDR3 protein: ASSPSQGIGSYT

V gene: TRBV27
clone size: -
CDR3 length: 12
J gene: TRBJ2-7
CDR3 protein: ASSLRTGLYEQY

V gene: TRBV5-6
clone size: -
CDR3 length: 13
J gene: TRBJ1-5
CDR3 protein: ASSLGGWGNQPQH

V gene: TRBV10-3
clone size: -
CDR3 length: 13
J gene: TRBJ2-5
CDR3 protein: AISESRTSVETQY

V gene: TRBV29-1
clone size: few
CDR3 length: 12
J gene: TRBJ1-1
CDR3 protein: SVQVGALNTEAF

V gene: TRBV4-1
clone size: -
CDR3 length: 10
J gene: TRBJ1-1
CDR3 protein: ASSQVGGAAF

V gene: TRBV4-1
clone size: -
CDR3 length: 13
J gene: TRBJ1-2
CDR3 protein: ASSHPVGGNYGYT

V gene: TRBV5-1
clone size: -
CDR3 length: 12
J gene: TRBJ2-7
CDR3 protein: ASSPRDRGHEQY

V gene: TRBV28
clone size: -
CDR3 length: 9
J gene: TRBJ1-2
CDR3 protein: ATALNYGYT

V gene: TRBV5-1
clone size: once
CDR3 length: 12
J gene: TRBJ1-1
CDR3 protein: ASSWDRENTEAF

V gene: TRBV5-1
clone size: once
CDR3 length: 12
J gene: TRBJ1-1
CDR3 protein: ASSLGGRETEAF

V gene: TRBV28
clone size: once
CDR3 length: 11
J gene: TRBJ2-7
CDR3 protein: ASMLGAPFEQY

V gene: TRBV5-1
clone size: once
CDR3 length: 15
J gene: TRBJ2-2
CDR3 protein: ASSLAWLADATGELF

V gene: TRBV28
clone size: -
CDR3 length: 14
J gene: TRBJ1-6
CDR3 protein: ASSFVMTGTYSPLH